Shown below are 26 T cell receptor beta chains from a single sample sequenced in a study of blood T cells in healthy people across ages. Primed by a sample-barcoded 5' primer and a J-beta primer mix, a second PCR proceeded for about 6 to 11 cycles. TCRdb processed the 5' RACE reads anew with MiXCR; each CDR3 protein has one entry. The sample has 630,000 or so distinct CDR3 sequences, about 30% seen once. Sequenced input: blood. Every receptor here comes from a woman of 80 years or more in good health.

This clonotype was detected only a few times. Just one base apart from a much larger clone, this may be a read error. This chain uses TRBV4-1 with TRBJ2-1; D may correspond to TRBD1 or TRBD2 (5 bases each). The DNA end lines up better with TRBJ2-7; the J call may be wrong. The germline V gene has CDR1 MGHRA and CDR2 YSYEKL. This CDR3 has 16 residues. CDR3 protein: CASSQLPGPTYNEQYF. Here the CDR3 DNA reads TGCGCCAGCAGCCAACTCCCGGGACCCACCTACAATGAGCAGTACTTC.

This clonotype was detected only a few times. The chain has TRBV6-2 or TRBV6-3 and TRBJ1-5, with D uncertain. CDR3 length: 13 amino acids. Per germline, CDR1 MNHEY and CDR2 SVGEGT. The V end lost 5 bases, the J end lost 4 bases, and 9 bases lay between the germline ends. The CDR3 is CASSPQRNQPQHF. In nucleotides, the CDR3 is TGTGCCAGCAGTCCCCAGAGAAATCAGCCCCAGCATTTT.

This clonotype was recorded many times. The chain employs TRBV20-1 and TRBJ2-3; TRBD2 aligns across 11 bases. Germline CDR1 reads DFQATT; CDR2 reads SNEGSKA (reference sequence). The V gene end was trimmed by 1 base and the J gene end by 1 base; junction bases not matched to a gene: 1. CDR3 length: 15 residues. CDR3 amino acids: CSARATSGGTDTQYF. CDR3 in DNA: TGCAGTGCTAGAGCGACTAGCGGGGGCACAGATACGCAGTATTTT.

This clonotype was recorded many times. The V gene is TRBV20-1, the J gene TRBJ1-1, with 8 nucleotides matching TRBD1. The CDR3 is made up of 15 amino acids. Germline V gene data show CDR1 as DFQATT and CDR2 as SNEGSKA (reference sequence). V lost 3 bases and J lost 5; bases outside the gene matches: 11. The CDR3 is CSARRPGQGITEAFF. The CDR3 nucleotides are TGCAGTGCTAGGAGGCCTGGACAGGGTATTACTGAAGCTTTCTTT.

The V gene is TRBV6-1, the J gene TRBJ1-2; TRBD1 matches at 8 bases. V shed 6 bases, J shed 4 bases, and the junction held 4 bases outside the gene matches. Germline assignment: CDR1 MNHNS and CDR2 SASEGT. This CDR3 contains 13 residues. CDR3 sequence (DNA): TGTGCCAGCAGCCGGACAGGGACCTATGGCTACACCTTC. Its protein is CASSRTGTYGYTF.

This clonotype was detected ten times or more. The chain couples TRBV12-3 or TRBV12-4 to TRBJ2-6; no reliable D call. V was shortened by 2 bases and J by 0 bases, with 8 bases between the two germline ends. The CDR3 length is 16 residues. For the CDR3, the DNA is TGTGCCAGCAGTTTACTAGTCGCCTCTGGGGCCAACGTCCTGACTTTC. It encodes CASSLLVASGANVLTF.

This clonotype showed up just a few times. The chain carries TRBV4-1 and TRBJ1-1, with unresolved D. V lost 1 base and J 8 bases, leaving 17 bases between the germline ends. Germline assignment: CDR1 MGHRA and CDR2 YSYEKL. This CDR3 contains 15 residues. CDR3 nucleotide sequence: TGCGCCAGCAGCCAAGCATCGACACTTCAACCCGAAGCTTTCTTT. The encoded protein is CASSQASTLQPEAFF.

This clonotype was detected many times. The genes are TRBV7-2 and TRBJ2-4; TRBD1 agrees at 8 bases. Trimming removed 2 bases from V and 2 bases from J; junction bases left unmatched: 5. The CDR3 extends over 16 amino acids. Germline V gene lookup returns CDR1 SGHTA and CDR2 FQGNSA. Here the CDR3 DNA reads TGTGCCAGCAGCTTACAGGGGGCGGGGACCAAAAACATTCAGTACTTC. It codes for CASSLQGAGTKNIQYF. The complete variable domain, with remaining parts taken from reference TRBV7-2 and TRBJ2-4, reads GAGVSQSPSNKVTEKGKDVELRCDPISGHTALYWYRQSLGQGLEFLIYFQGNSAPDKSGLPSDRFSAERTGGSVSTLTIQRTQQEDSAVYLCASSLQGAGTKNIQYFGAGTRLSVL.

This clonotype has a handful of counts. The chain is built from TRBV3-1 and TRBJ2-2; D unclear. CDR1 is LGHDT, CDR2 YNNKEL, per germline (reference sequence). The ends were cut back, 3 bases at V and 5 bases at J, with 7 bases in the middle. This CDR3 contains 13 residues. In DNA, the CDR3 is TGTGCCAGCAGCCAGAAGGATACCGGGGAGCTGTTTTTT. This sequence encodes CASSQKDTGELFF.

This clonotype was seen at least ten times. This chain connects TRBV6-5 to TRBJ2-5, with 10 bases identical to TRBD2. The J segment lost 5 bases and the V segment lost 5 bases, leaving 11 bases of the junction unmatched. The germline gives CDR1 MNHEY, CDR2 SVGAGI. The CDR3 consists of 16 residues. The CDR3, as DNA: TGTGCCAGCAGTGCCCGAGGAGCGGGGGGGCGGGAGACCCAGTACTTC. It specifies CASSARGAGGRETQYF.

This clonotype was counted a few times. This may stem from a read error, because a much larger clone lies one nucleotide away. The rearrangement links TRBV7-9 to TRBJ2-1, with a weak D call TRBD2 (5 bases). The J call may not be correct, given that the DNA end is closer to TRBJ2-7. Per the germline V gene, CDR1 is SEHNR and CDR2 is FQNEAQ (reference sequence). This CDR3 region has 14 residues. The CDR3 loop is CASSFGDPYNEQYF. The CDR3 DNA follows: TGTGCCAGCAGCTTCGGGGATCCCTACAATGAGCAGTACTTC.

This clonotype was observed a few times. The chain carries TRBV12-3 or TRBV12-4 and TRBJ1-6, with D tentatively TRBD1 (5 bases). The CDR3 extends over 15 amino acids. Deletions cut 1 base from V and 10 bases from J, with 14 bases between. In DNA, the CDR3 is TGTGCCAGCAGTTTAGGAGGCCAGGGCAACTCACCCCTCCACTTT. Its translation is CASSLGGQGNSPLHF.

In its sample, this clonotype was seen a few times. V and J are TRBV6-1 and TRBJ1-6; 12 bases fit TRBD1. Germline V gives CDR1 MNHNS, CDR2 SASEGT. The CDR3 runs to 18 residues. V trimming: 4 bases; J trimming: 6 bases; junction bases outside the gene matches: 10. This CDR3 reads CASSVRAGQGASNSPLHF. Written as DNA, the CDR3 is TGTGCCAGCAGTGTCCGGGCGGGACAGGGGGCCAGTAATTCACCCCTCCACTTT.

Of note for this clonotype: This clone may be a read error of a much larger clone one base away. V and J are TRBV20-1 and TRBJ2-7; TRBD1 or TRBD2 may be the D gene (6 bases each). The germline V gene has CDR1 DFQATT and CDR2 SNEGSKA (reference sequence). Trimming removed 3 bases from V and 6 bases from J, with 12 bases in between. The CDR3 spans 12 residues. CDR3 amino acids: CSAREGGGEQYF. The CDR3, as DNA: TGCAGTGCTAGGGAAGGGGGAGGCGAGCAGTACTTC.

As regards this clonotype: This clone may be a read error of a much larger clone one base away. CDR3 amino acids: CSAKFTGTDNSPLHF. DNA for the CDR3: TGCAGTGCTAAATTCACCGGGACAGATAATTCACCCCTCCACTTT. The gene calls are TRBV20-1 and TRBJ1-6; 7 bases map to TRBD1. The V segment lost 4 bases and the J segment 5 bases; nucleotides outside the gene matches: 8. Germline V lookup: CDR1 DFQATT, CDR2 SNEGSKA (reference sequence). This CDR3 has 15 amino acids.

Many counts were recorded for this clonotype. The V and J genes are TRBV20-1 and TRBJ1-2; possible D gene TRBD1, 5 bases. Deletions cut 3 bases from V and 0 bases from J, with 8 bases between. Germline values: CDR1 DFQATT, CDR2 SNEGSKA (reference sequence). The CDR3 has 13 amino acids. For the CDR3, the DNA is TGCAGTGCTAGGGGGGTCTCTAACTATGGCTACACCTTC. It encodes CSARGVSNYGYTF.

This clonotype was recorded many times. The chain links TRBV7-9 to TRBJ1-1; no clear D. With 5 bases removed from V and 0 bases from J, the gap between germline ends came to 7 bases. Per the germline V gene, CDR1 is SEHNR and CDR2 is FQNEAQ (reference sequence). This CDR3 is built from 13 residues. In nucleotides, the CDR3 is TGTGCCAGCAGCCCGGATATGAACACTGAAGCTTTCTTT. Translation gives CASSPDMNTEAFF.

A word on this clonotype: One base away lies a much larger clone, so this may be a sequencing read error. The chain has TRBV18 and TRBJ1-2, with TRBD1 as a possible D gene (5 bases). Germline CDR1 and CDR2: KGHSH and LQKENI. CDR3 length: 13 amino acids. CDR3 region: CASSAGVNYGYIF. In DNA form, the CDR3 reads TGTGCCAGCTCAGCGGGGGTTAACTATGGCTACATCTTC. The entire variable domain, with the rest obtained from reference TRBV18 and TRBJ1-2, is as follows: NAGVMQNPRHLVRRRGQEARLRCSPMKGHSHVYWYRQLPEEGLKFMVYLQKENIIDESGMPKERFSAEFPKEGPSILRIQQVVRGDSAAYFCASSAGVNYGYIFGSGTRLTVV.

This clonotype was detected ten times or more. J is TRBJ2-4 and V is TRBV2; D is unresolved. The CDR3 consists of 14 residues. Trimming took off 8 bases at V and 6 bases at J, with 17 bases between the two ends. CDR1 and CDR2 from the germline V gene are SNHLY and FYNNEI. The CDR3 is CASGPSLQGNIQYF. In DNA, the CDR3 is TGTGCCAGCGGGCCGAGCCTTCAAGGAAACATTCAGTACTTC. The entire variable domain, with the rest obtained from reference TRBV2 and TRBJ2-4, is as follows: EPEVTQTPSHQVTQMGQEVILRCVPISNHLYFYWYRQILGQKVEFLVSFYNNEISEKSEIFDDQFSVERPDGSNFTLKIRSTKLEDSAMYFCASGPSLQGNIQYFGAGTRLSVL.

This clonotype was seen repeatedly, ten times or more. This sequence joins TRBV5-6 and TRBJ2-7, with a possible D match to TRBD2 (6 bases). Trimming left V 0 bases short and J 2 bases short, with 12 bases between. CDR3 length: 15 residues. Germline V CDR1 and CDR2: SGHDT, YYEEEE. CDR3 protein: CASSLGIADTYEQYF. The CDR3 DNA reads TGTGCCAGCAGCTTGGGAATAGCGGACACCTACGAGCAGTACTTC.

This chain connects TRBV20-1 to TRBJ2-1, with D maybe TRBD2 (6 bases). V lost 5 bases, J lost 8 bases, and 16 bases lay in between. The CDR3 runs 13 residues. The germline V gene encodes CDR1 DFQATT and CDR2 SNEGSKA (reference sequence). CDR3 amino acids: CSAVGSPGDEQFF. CDR3 DNA sequence: TGCAGTGCTGTCGGGAGCCCCGGGGATGAGCAGTTCTTC.

DNA for the CDR3: TGTGCCAGCCGGGGGGTTTCGACAGGGGGCTCAGAGACCCAGTACTTC. Amino acid sequence: CASRGVSTGGSETQYF. The chain recombines TRBV28 with TRBJ2-5; TRBD1 aligns across 10 bases. This CDR3 spans 16 amino acids. The germline V gene encodes CDR1 MDHEN and CDR2 SYDVKM. The ends lost 8 bases at V and 4 bases at J; junction bases unmatched: 13.

The J gene is TRBJ1-6, the V gene TRBV4-2; D uncertain. Germline V lookup: CDR1 LGHNA, CDR2 YNFKEQ. The CDR3 consists of 15 residues. V lost 1 base and J 9 bases, leaving 13 bases between the germline ends. CDR3 DNA: TGTGCCAGCAGCCAAGGAACCGTGAATGGTTCACCCCTCCACTTT. Translating gives CASSQGTVNGSPLHF.

This clonotype was detected ten times or more. This sequence joins TRBV3-1 and TRBJ2-7; perhaps TRBD1 as D (7 bases). This CDR3 has 15 residues. The V end lost 1 base, the J end lost 6 bases, and 16 bases lay between the germline ends. Germline assignment: CDR1 LGHDT and CDR2 YNNKEL (reference sequence). As DNA, the CDR3 is TGTGCCAGCAGCCAAGTTGGGACAGCCGGGAGCGAGCAGTACTTC. As protein: CASSQVGTAGSEQYF.

The chain is built from TRBV7-9 and TRBJ1-1; D gene unclear. V lost 5 bases and J 10 bases, leaving 14 bases between the germline ends. This CDR3 is built from 12 residues. Germline CDR1 reads SEHNR; CDR2 reads FQNEAQ (reference sequence). The CDR3 bases are TGTGCCAGCAGCCGTCGCAATTCGAGAGCTTTCTTT. This encodes CASSRRNSRAFF.

V and J are TRBV19 and TRBJ2-7, with 7 bases lining up with TRBD2. The germline gives CDR1 LNHDA, CDR2 SQIVND (reference sequence). The V gene end was trimmed by 11 bases and the J gene end by 4 bases; junction bases not matched to a gene: 2. The CDR3 consists of 10 residues. The CDR3 region is CAAGEYEQYF. In DNA form, the CDR3 reads TGTGCCGCGGGGGAGTACGAGCAGTACTTC.